Presented here are 28 T cell receptor beta chains from one specimen sequenced in a study of T cells in Graves' hyperthyroidism and ophthalmopathy. TCR beta CDR3 region amplification was performed from RNA transcripts. The study used the HTBI primer set for a first-round RT-PCR of the TCR CDR3. TCRdb re-derived calls from the multiplex PCR reads in MiXCR, one entry per CDR3 protein. The sample consists of around 340,000 distinct CDR3 sequences, over 11% of them appearing once. The source material was blood. Receptors originate from a woman in her 30s with Graves' hyperthyroidism.

This clonotype was detected only a few times. The chain recombines TRBV14 with TRBJ1-2; D remains ambiguous. Trimming shortened V by 5 bases and J by 5 bases, and 12 bases separated the two germline ends. Germline V gene data show CDR1 as SGHDN and CDR2 as FVKESK. The length of the CDR3 is 13 residues. The CDR3 here is CASSGSYDYGYTF. The DNA for the CDR3 is TGTGCCAGCAGCGGATCTTACGATTATGGCTACACCTTC.

The rearrangement uses TRBV29-1 and TRBJ2-5, with D perhaps TRBD2 (5 bases). Between the trimmed V and J ends, which lost 4 bases and 8 bases, there was a span of 11 bases. The CDR3 extends over 11 amino acids. Per the germline V gene, CDR1 is SQVTM and CDR2 is ANQGSEA. The CDR3 region has the DNA TGCAGCGTTGGTACCCGGGGTACCCAGTACTTC. Residues: CSVGTRGTQYF. Supplemented by reference TRBV29-1 and TRBJ2-5, the full variable domain reads SAVISQKPSRDICQRGTSLTIQCQVDSQVTMMFWYRQQPGQSLTLIATANQGSEATYESGFVIDKFPISRPNLTFSTLTVSNMSPEDSSIYLCSVGTRGTQYFGPGTRLLVL.

This clonotype was counted at least ten times. This chain links TRBV5-1 with TRBJ2-1; 10 bases fit TRBD1. CDR1 SGHRS and CDR2 YFSETQ come from the germline V gene. V was pared by 4 bases and J by 7 bases, with 5 bases of the junction left unmatched. This CDR3 comprises 14 residues. CDR3 sequence: CASSPDRGVNEQFF. The DNA for the CDR3 is TGCGCCAGCAGCCCGGACAGGGGGGTGAATGAGCAGTTCTTC. Full variable domain (rest looked up from reference TRBV5-1 and TRBJ2-1): KAGVTQTPRYLIKTRGQQVTLSCSPISGHRSVSWYQQTPGQGLQFLFEYFSETQRNKGNFPGRFSGRQFSNSRSEMNVSTLELGDSALYLCASSPDRGVNEQFFGPGTRLTVL.

There are many counts of this clonotype. This chain uses TRBV12-3 or TRBV12-4 with TRBJ2-5, with TRBD1 matching 9 bases. The trim removed 7 bases at V and 5 bases at J, leaving 5 bases unmatched. The CDR3 runs 13 residues. The CDR3 DNA reads as TGTGCCAGCACTAGACAGGGGGACGAGACCCAGTACTTC. Its protein product is CASTRQGDETQYF.

This clonotype has a count of ten or more. CDR3 nucleotides: TGTGCCAGCAGCTTGGGAGAAGCGAGGATGGATACGCAGTATTTT. Amino acids: CASSLGEARMDTQYF. This chain uses TRBV11-2 with TRBJ2-3; TRBD2 is a possible D gene (5 bases). Trimming removed 3 bases at V and 6 bases at J, with 16 bases between. This CDR3 has 15 amino acids. The germline V gene encodes CDR1 SGHAT and CDR2 FQNNGV.

This clonotype occurred a few times. V usage is TRBV19 and J usage is TRBJ1-2; TRBD1 matches 7 bases. After removal of 5 bases from V and 8 bases from J, the junction contained 8 bases not matched to a gene. Germline CDR1 LNHDA, CDR2 SQIVND (reference sequence). The CDR3 contains 13 residues. In DNA, the CDR3 is TGTGCCAGTAGTCTTACAGGGGTGAGCGGCTACACCTTC. Encoded protein: CASSLTGVSGYTF.

V and J are TRBV19 and TRBJ1-2; D is uncertain. CDR3 length: 12 amino acids. Germline values: CDR1 LNHDA, CDR2 SQIVND (reference sequence). The V end lost 8 bases, the J end lost 8 bases, and 15 bases lay between the germline ends. The DNA for the CDR3 is TGTGCCAGTTCTTTGTTGGGAGTCGGCTACACCTTC. This codes for CASSLLGVGYTF.

This clonotype was found many times. The genes are TRBV28 and TRBJ2-2, with 14 bases fitting TRBD2. Germline-derived CDR1 and CDR2 are MDHEN and SYDVKM. This CDR3 is built from 18 residues. The V segment lost 5 bases and the J segment 1 base; nucleotides outside the gene matches: 6. In DNA, the CDR3 is TGTGCCAGCAGTGTGGGACTAGCGGGAGAAAAGAACACCGGGGAGCTGTTTTTT. As protein: CASSVGLAGEKNTGELFF.

V gene TRBV6-1 combines with J gene TRBJ2-1, with TRBD1 as a possible D gene (5 bases). V was cut by 7 bases and J by 8 bases, with 9 bases left in between. The CDR3 runs 11 residues. CDR1 MNHNS and CDR2 SASEGT come from the germline V gene. Here the CDR3 DNA reads TGTGCCAGCACCGACAGCTATGAGCAGTTCTTC. Its translation: CASTDSYEQFF.

This clonotype was seen ten or more times. The chain is built from TRBV20-1 and TRBJ2-7; TRBD2 matches 7 bases. This CDR3 is 14 amino acids long. CDR1 is DFQATT and CDR2 is SNEGSKA in the germline V gene (reference sequence). After removal of 6 bases from V and 4 bases from J, the junction contained 12 bases not matched to a gene. The DNA for the CDR3 is TGCAGTGCGGGGTCTAGCGGACTAATTTACGAGCAGTACTTC. Translating it yields CSAGSSGLIYEQYF.

The chain has TRBV13 and TRBJ1-4; the match to TRBD1 covers 7 bases. Germline trimming cut 5 bases from V and 5 bases from J; bases unmatched to any gene: 8. Germline loops: CDR1 PRHDT, CDR2 FYEKMQ (reference sequence). This CDR3 contains 15 residues. The CDR3 region is CASSTWTGGNEKLFF. The CDR3 bases are TGTGCCAGCAGCACTTGGACAGGCGGGAATGAAAAACTGTTTTTT.

The table lists this clonotype with a few counts. This chain uses TRBV19 with TRBJ2-3; TRBD2 is a possible D gene (6 bases). Germline V gene data show CDR1 as LNHDA and CDR2 as SQIVND (reference sequence). The CDR3 contains 13 residues. V was shortened by 6 bases and J by 3 bases, with 10 bases between the two germline ends. DNA for the CDR3: TGTGCCAGTAGGATTGGGACTACAGATACGCAGTATTTT. Translation gives CASRIGTTDTQYF.

This clonotype was seen ten or more times. The chain recombines TRBV28 with TRBJ1-5; TRBD1 aligns across 10 bases. Germline V gene lookup returns CDR1 MDHEN and CDR2 SYDVKM. CDR3 length: 15 residues. Germline trimming cut 5 bases from V and 6 bases from J; bases unmatched to any gene: 7. As DNA, the CDR3 is TGTGCCAGCAGTGGGGGGACAGGGGTTTTTCAGCCCCAGCATTTT. Protein product: CASSGGTGVFQPQHF.

In its sample, this clonotype was seen many times. The chain employs TRBV12-3 or TRBV12-4 and TRBJ2-7, with unresolved D. CDR3 length: 13 residues. The V end lost 7 bases, the J end lost 2 bases, and 12 bases lay between the germline ends. This chain's CDR3 is CASKSSGPYEQYF. For the CDR3, the DNA is TGTGCCAGCAAGAGTTCCGGACCCTACGAGCAGTACTTC.

A few counts support this clonotype. The chain combines TRBV12-3 or TRBV12-4 with TRBJ2-7; the D gene is possibly TRBD2 (6 bases). The CDR3 covers 12 residues. Trimming removed 2 bases at V and 5 bases at J, with 7 bases between. For the CDR3, the DNA is TGTGCCAGCAGTTTATGGGGGGACGAGCAGTACTTC. It yields the protein CASSLWGDEQYF.

The chain is built from TRBV19 and TRBJ2-1; D is ambiguous. Germline CDR1 and CDR2: LNHDA and SQIVND (reference sequence). The V end was cut by 7 bases, the J end by 0 bases, with 4 bases between. The CDR3 is 12 residues long. CDR3 region: CASKASYNEQFF. Written as DNA, the CDR3 is TGTGCCAGTAAGGCCTCCTACAATGAGCAGTTCTTC.

This clonotype was recorded many times. This chain joins TRBV7-8 and TRBJ1-3; unclear D gene. Deletions cut 2 bases from V and 0 bases from J, with 8 bases between. From germline, CDR1 is SGHVS and CDR2 FQNEAQ. This CDR3 region has 15 residues. The CDR3 loop reads CASSLSRGSGNTIYF. The CDR3, as DNA: TGTGCCAGCAGCTTATCACGGGGCTCTGGAAACACCATATATTTT.

This clonotype was observed many times. The chain joins TRBV7-2 to TRBJ2-4, with D possibly matching TRBD2 (7 bases). Germline V CDR1 and CDR2: SGHTA, FQGNSA. The CDR3 has 15 amino acids. V lost 5 bases to trimming and J lost 8 bases, with 19 bases between them. CDR3 sequence: CASSPAPTGGYIQYF. CDR3 bases: TGTGCCAGCAGCCCCGCCCCAACGGGGGGCTACATTCAGTACTTC.

This clonotype appeared many times. The gene calls are TRBV2 and TRBJ2-5; D perhaps matches TRBD1 (6 bases). V lost 6 bases and J 5 bases, leaving 10 bases between the germline ends. The length of the CDR3 is 12 residues. Germline CDR1 reads SNHLY; CDR2 reads FYNNEI. The CDR3 loop reads CASSGQLETQYF. As DNA, the CDR3 is TGTGCCAGCAGCGGACAGCTTGAGACCCAGTACTTC.

The V gene is TRBV12-3 or TRBV12-4, the J gene TRBJ1-5, with D tentatively TRBD1 (5 bases). V gave up 6 bases and J gave up 6 bases, with 18 bases separating them. This CDR3 contains 15 residues. The CDR3 nucleotides are TGTGCCAGCAGCGAGGACACCGTTGCGACTCAGCCCCAGCATTTT. Its translation: CASSEDTVATQPQHF.

This clonotype was seen only a few times. This chain links TRBV6-1 with TRBJ2-1; D uncertain. V lost 10 bases, J lost 6 bases, and 7 bases lay in between. CDR1 and CDR2 from the germline V gene are MNHNS and SASEGT. The CDR3 is made up of 10 amino acids. Written as DNA, the CDR3 is TGTGCCACCCAGAGCAATGAGCAGTTCTTC. Translated, it gives CATQSNEQFF.

The sample holds many counts of this clonotype. This chain links TRBV20-1 with TRBJ2-7, with 12 bases identical to TRBD2. Germline assignment: CDR1 DFQATT and CDR2 SNEGSKA (reference sequence). V lost 2 bases to trimming and J lost 7 bases; unmatched junction nucleotides: 6. The CDR3 length is 14 residues. Here the CDR3 DNA reads TGCAGTGCTAGAAGACTAGCGGGAGCGGATGAGCAGTACTTC. This codes for CSARRLAGADEQYF.

The table lists this clonotype with many counts. The chain employs TRBV5-8 and TRBJ2-1, with unresolved D. Germline CDR1 is SGHTS and CDR2 is YDEGEE. This CDR3 has 13 residues. Trimming left V 1 base short and J 9 bases short, with 11 bases between. The DNA for the CDR3 is TGTGCCAGCAGCTTGTACATTACGTCTGAGCAGTTCTTC. Its protein is CASSLYITSEQFF.

At least ten counts were recorded for this clonotype. The CDR3 is CASSFQAGTGGGGANVLTF. DNA of the CDR3: TGTGCCAGCAGTTTTCAGGCCGGGACAGGGGGCGGTGGGGCCAACGTCCTGACTTTC. This rearrangement joins TRBV6-2 or TRBV6-3 to TRBJ2-6, with TRBD1 matching 12 bases. Per germline, CDR1 MNHEY and CDR2 SVGEGT. The trim removed 4 bases at V and 3 bases at J, leaving 10 bases unmatched. There are 19 residues in the CDR3.

The table lists this clonotype with a count of one. This sequence may be a read error, since a much larger clone differs from it by one base. This chain links TRBV28 with TRBJ1-2; D is perhaps TRBD1 (5 bases). Germline-derived CDR1 and CDR2 are MDHEN and SYDVKM. The CDR3 has 14 amino acids. The germline V and J ends were trimmed by 4 bases and 5 bases, with 14 bases remaining between them. CDR3 residues: CASSSPAGWYGYTF. The CDR3 nucleotides read TGTGCCAGCAGTTCCCCAGCAGGGTGGTATGGCTACACCTTC.

This clonotype appeared a few times. The rearrangement uses TRBV6-5 and TRBJ1-5; TRBD1 is a possible D gene (6 bases). The CDR3 contains 13 residues. The germline V and J ends were trimmed by 2 bases and 6 bases, with 8 bases remaining between them. From germline, CDR1 is MNHEY and CDR2 SVGAGI. CDR3 DNA sequence: TGTGCCAGCAGTTACGGAGGGGGTCAGCCCCAGCATTTT. Translation gives CASSYGGGQPQHF.

The chain recombines TRBV19 with TRBJ2-5; 8 nucleotides align to TRBD1. The CDR3 is 15 residues long. The germline V gene has CDR1 LNHDA and CDR2 SQIVND (reference sequence). V lost 9 bases to trimming and J lost 4 bases; unmatched junction nucleotides: 13. CDR3 residues: CASRPDNDRGETQYF. As DNA, the CDR3 is TGTGCCAGCCGCCCCGACAACGACAGGGGAGAGACCCAGTACTTC.

This clonotype was counted only a few times. CDR3: CSAASRQGYSYEQYF. The CDR3 nucleotides read TGCAGTGCCGCCTCTCGACAGGGCTACTCCTACGAGCAGTACTTC. The genes are TRBV20-1 and TRBJ2-7, with 7 bases identical to TRBD1. Trimming took 6 bases from V and 0 from J; bases not matched to a gene: 11. CDR3 length: 15 residues. The germline gives CDR1 DFQATT, CDR2 SNEGSKA (reference sequence).